Below, one TCR beta chain is given with its context. The data belong to a study of T cell changes during pregnancy in multiple sclerosis. Assay: immunoSEQ multiplex PCR; the TCRdb copy retains only in-frame clones and omits some. The sample yields some 38,000 clones, roughly 89% seen once. Germline assignment: CDR1 MNHNS and CDR2 SASEGT. The J segment lost 2 bases and the V segment lost 6 bases, leaving 4 bases of the junction unmatched. This CDR3 has 14 amino acids. This chain joins TRBV6-1 and TRBJ1-3; 7 bases agree with TRBD1. The specimen comprised CD4+ T cells from peripheral blood mononuclear cells, sampled in the second trimester of pregnancy. The source is a female donor with multiple sclerosis, enrolled in a pregnancy study. CDR3 in amino acids: CASRPGTAGNTIYF. In DNA form, the CDR3 reads TGTGCCAGCAGGCCCGGGACAGCTGGAAACACCATATATTTT.